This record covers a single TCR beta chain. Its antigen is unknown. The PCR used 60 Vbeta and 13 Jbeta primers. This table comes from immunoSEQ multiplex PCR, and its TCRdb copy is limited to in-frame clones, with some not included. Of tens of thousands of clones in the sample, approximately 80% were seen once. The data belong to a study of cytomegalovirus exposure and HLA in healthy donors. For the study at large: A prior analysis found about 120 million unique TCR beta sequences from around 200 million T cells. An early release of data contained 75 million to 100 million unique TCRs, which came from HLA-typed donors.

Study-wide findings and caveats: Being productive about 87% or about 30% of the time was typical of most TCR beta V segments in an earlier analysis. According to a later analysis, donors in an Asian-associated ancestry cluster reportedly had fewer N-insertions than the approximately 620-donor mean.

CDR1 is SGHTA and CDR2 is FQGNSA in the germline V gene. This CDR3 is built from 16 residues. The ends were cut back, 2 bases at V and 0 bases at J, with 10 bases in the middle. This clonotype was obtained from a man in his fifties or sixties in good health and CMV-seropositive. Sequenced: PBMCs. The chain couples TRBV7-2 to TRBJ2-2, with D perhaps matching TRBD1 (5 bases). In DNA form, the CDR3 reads TGTGCCAGCAGCTTAACAGGACGTTCGAACACCGGGGAGCTGTTTTTT. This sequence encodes CASSLTGRSNTGELFF.